Reported below is one T cell receptor (beta chain). These data originate in a study of blood T cell repertoires in COVID-19. As for the study in general: From the United States, Italy and Spain came samples of acute and convalescent COVID-19.

Authors' data handling: By means of reference gene primer amplification, nucleated cell counts were estimated. Only in-frame clones appear in the TCRdb table, and some are missing; sequencing was by immunoSEQ multiplex PCR. D and trimming come from the DNA, and the V and J calls and clone size come from that table. The table lists approximately 110,000 clones, 80% to 90% of them singletons, with 32% in the top ten. This CDR3 spans 11 amino acids. CDR1 and CDR2 (germline): MNHEY, SMNVEV (reference sequence). The V and J ends lost 7 bases and 5 bases respectively, with 6 bases between them. This chain connects TRBV27 to TRBJ1-3, with no clear D. The specimen sequenced was peripheral blood. This TCR was sampled from a woman of 80 years or more with acute or convalescent COVID-19. CDR3 protein: CASKERNTIYF. The CDR3 region has the DNA TGTGCCAGCAAAGAGAGAAACACCATATATTTT.